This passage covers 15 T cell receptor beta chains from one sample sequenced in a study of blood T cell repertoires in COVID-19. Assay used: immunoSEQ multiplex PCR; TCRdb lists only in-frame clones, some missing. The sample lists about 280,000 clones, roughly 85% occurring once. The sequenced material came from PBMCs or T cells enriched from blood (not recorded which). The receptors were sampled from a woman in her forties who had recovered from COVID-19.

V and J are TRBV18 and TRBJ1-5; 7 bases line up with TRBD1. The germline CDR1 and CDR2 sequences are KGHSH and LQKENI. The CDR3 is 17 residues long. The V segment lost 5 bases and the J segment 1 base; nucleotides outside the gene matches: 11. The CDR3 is CASSSLQGMRSNQPQHF. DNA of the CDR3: TGTGCCAGCTCATCGCTACAGGGGATGAGGAGCAATCAGCCCCAGCATTTT.

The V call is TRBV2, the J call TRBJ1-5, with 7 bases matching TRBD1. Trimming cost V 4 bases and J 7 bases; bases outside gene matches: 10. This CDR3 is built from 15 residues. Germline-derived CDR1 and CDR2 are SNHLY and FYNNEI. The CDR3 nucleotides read TGTGCCAGCAGTGGACAGGGAAACGTGGGACAGCCCCAGCATTTT. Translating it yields CASSGQGNVGQPQHF. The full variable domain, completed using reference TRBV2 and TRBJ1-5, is EPEVTQTPSHQVTQMGQEVILRCVPISNHLYFYWYRQILGQKVEFLVSFYNNEISEKSEIFDDQFSVERPDGSNFTLKIRSTKLEDSAMYFCASSGQGNVGQPQHFGDGTRLSIL.

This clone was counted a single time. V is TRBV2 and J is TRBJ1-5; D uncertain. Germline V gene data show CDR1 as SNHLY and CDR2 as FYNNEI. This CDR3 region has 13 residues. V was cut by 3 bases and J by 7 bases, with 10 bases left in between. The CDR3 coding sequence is TGTGCCAGCAGTGAGGGCCGACCCCAGCCCCAGCATTTT. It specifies CASSEGRPQPQHF.

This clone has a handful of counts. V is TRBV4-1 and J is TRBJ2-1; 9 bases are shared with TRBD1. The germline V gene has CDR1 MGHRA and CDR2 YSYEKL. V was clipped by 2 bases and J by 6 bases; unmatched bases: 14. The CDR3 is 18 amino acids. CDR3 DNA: TGCGCCAGCAGCCAACTACCCCCCGGGACAGGGTCCCGCAATGAGCAGTTCTTC. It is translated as CASSQLPPGTGSRNEQFF.

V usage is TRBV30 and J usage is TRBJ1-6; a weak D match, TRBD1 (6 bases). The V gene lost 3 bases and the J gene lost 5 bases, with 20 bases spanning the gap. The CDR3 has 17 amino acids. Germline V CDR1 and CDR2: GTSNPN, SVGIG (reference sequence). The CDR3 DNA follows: TGTGCCTGGAGCCGACCCGCTGGACAGCTCGATAATTCACCCCTCCACTTT. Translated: CAWSRPAGQLDNSPLHF.

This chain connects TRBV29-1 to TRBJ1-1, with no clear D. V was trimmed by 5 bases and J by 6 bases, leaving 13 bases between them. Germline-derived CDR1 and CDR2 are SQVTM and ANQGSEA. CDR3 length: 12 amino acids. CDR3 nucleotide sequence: TGCAGCGTTAAGGAGGCAGGTGCTGAAGCTTTCTTT. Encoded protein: CSVKEAGAEAFF.

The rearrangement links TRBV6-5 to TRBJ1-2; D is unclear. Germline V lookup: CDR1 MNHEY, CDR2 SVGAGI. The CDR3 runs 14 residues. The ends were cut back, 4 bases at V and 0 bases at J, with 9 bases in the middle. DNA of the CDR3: TGTGCCAGCAGTTCCCGAGATACTAACTATGGCTACACCTTC. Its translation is CASSSRDTNYGYTF.

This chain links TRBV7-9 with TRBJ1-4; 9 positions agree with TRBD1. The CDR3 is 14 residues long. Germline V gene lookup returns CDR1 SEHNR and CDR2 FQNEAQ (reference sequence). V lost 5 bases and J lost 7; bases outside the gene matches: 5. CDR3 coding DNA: TGTGCCAGCAGCCCACAGGGGGCTGGTGAAAAACTGTTTTTT. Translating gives CASSPQGAGEKLFF.

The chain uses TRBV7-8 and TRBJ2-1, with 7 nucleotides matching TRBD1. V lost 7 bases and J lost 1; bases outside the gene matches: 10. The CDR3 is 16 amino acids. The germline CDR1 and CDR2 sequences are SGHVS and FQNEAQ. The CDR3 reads CASTFDRVGSYNEQFF. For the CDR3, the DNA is TGTGCCAGCACTTTTGACAGGGTAGGTTCCTACAATGAGCAGTTCTTC.

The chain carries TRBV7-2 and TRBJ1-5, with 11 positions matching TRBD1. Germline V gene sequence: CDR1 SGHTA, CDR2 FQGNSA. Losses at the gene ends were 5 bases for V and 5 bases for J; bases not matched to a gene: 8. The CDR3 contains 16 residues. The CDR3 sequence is CASSRAGTGGYQPQHF. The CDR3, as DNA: TGTGCCAGCAGCCGGGCCGGGACAGGGGGATATCAGCCCCAGCATTTT.

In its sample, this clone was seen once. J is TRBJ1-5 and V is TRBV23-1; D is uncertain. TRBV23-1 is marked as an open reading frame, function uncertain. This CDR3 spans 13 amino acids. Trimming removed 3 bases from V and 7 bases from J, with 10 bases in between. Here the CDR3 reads CASSHRGGQPQHF. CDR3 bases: TGCGCCAGCAGTCATCGGGGTGGGCAGCCCCAGCATTTT.

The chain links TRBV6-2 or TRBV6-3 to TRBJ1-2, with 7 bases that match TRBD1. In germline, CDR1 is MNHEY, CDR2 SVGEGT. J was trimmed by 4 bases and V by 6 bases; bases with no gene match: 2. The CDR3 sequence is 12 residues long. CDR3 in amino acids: CASSGTAYGYTF. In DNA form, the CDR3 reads TGTGCCAGCAGCGGGACAGCCTATGGCTACACCTTC.

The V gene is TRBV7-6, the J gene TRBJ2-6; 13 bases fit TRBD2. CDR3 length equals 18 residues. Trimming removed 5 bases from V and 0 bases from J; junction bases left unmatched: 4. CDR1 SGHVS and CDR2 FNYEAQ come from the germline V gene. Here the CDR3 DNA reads TGTGCCAGCAGCCGACTAGCGGGGGGATTCTCTGGGGCCAACGTCCTGACTTTC. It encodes CASSRLAGGFSGANVLTF.

The CDR3 reads CAWSSGTQYF. CDR3 in DNA: TGTGCCTGGAGTAGCGGGACCCAGTACTTC. The chain is built from TRBV30 and TRBJ2-5, with D perhaps matching TRBD2 (5 bases). In germline, CDR1 is GTSNPN, CDR2 SVGIG (reference sequence). The CDR3 is 10 amino acids. Trimming shortened V by 2 bases and J by 7 bases, and 5 bases separated the two germline ends.

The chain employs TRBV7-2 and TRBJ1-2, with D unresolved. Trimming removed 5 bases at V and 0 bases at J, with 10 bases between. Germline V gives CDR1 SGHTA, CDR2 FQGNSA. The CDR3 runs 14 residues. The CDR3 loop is CASSQYGPNYGYTF. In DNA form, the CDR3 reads TGTGCCAGCAGCCAATATGGCCCTAACTATGGCTACACCTTC.